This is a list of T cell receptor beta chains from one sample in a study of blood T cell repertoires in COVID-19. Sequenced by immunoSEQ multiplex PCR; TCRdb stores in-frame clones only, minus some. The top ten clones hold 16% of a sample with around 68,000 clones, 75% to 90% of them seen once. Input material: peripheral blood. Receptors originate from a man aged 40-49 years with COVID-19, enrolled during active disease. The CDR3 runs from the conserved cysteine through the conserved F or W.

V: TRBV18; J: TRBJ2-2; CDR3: CASSPNQGDTGELFF
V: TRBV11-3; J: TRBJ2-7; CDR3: CASSLEPPPTGANEQYF
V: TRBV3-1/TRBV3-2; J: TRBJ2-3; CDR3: CASSLTGIGSTDTQYF
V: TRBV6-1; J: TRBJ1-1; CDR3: CASSGGGNTEAFF
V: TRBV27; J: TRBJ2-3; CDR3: CASSNSPDTQYF
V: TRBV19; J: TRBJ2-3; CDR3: CASSTYRDTQYF
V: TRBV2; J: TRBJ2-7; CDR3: CASRGDTATYEQYF
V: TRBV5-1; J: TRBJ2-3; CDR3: CASSSGQGPDTQYF
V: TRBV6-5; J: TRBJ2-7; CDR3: CASRLAGEYEQYF
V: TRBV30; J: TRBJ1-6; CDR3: CAWSVPQYNSPLHF